What follows describes a single TCR beta chain. Its antigen is unknown. This sample is drawn from a study of shared clonotypes between healthy human individuals. At the level of the study: For every donor, three CD4 naive, three CD4 memory, two CD8 naive and one CD8 memory plates were used.

Method: immunoSEQ multiplex PCR; TCRdb's copy keeps in-frame clones and lacks some. Of around 690,000 clones detected, 90% appear once; the ten largest clones hold 30% to 40%. CDR3 length: 13 amino acids. V was clipped by 5 bases and J by 6 bases, with 14 bases between them. Germline V gives CDR1 MDHEN, CDR2 SYDVKM. Broader study findings: All-four-donor shared clonotypes had higher generation probabilities than non-shared clonotypes did.

This TCR was recovered from a man aged 18 to 29 in good health. Some clones in this sample may be carry-over from other donors' samples. The V and J genes are TRBV28 and TRBJ2-7; D is undetermined. Material: memory CD8+ T cells from PBMCs. Indicated subset: CD45RO+ cells pooled with CCR7-negative TemRA cells. The CDR3 here is CASSPGLLGEQYF. DNA of the CDR3: TGTGCCAGCAGTCCCGGGCTGCTGGGCGAGCAGTACTTC.